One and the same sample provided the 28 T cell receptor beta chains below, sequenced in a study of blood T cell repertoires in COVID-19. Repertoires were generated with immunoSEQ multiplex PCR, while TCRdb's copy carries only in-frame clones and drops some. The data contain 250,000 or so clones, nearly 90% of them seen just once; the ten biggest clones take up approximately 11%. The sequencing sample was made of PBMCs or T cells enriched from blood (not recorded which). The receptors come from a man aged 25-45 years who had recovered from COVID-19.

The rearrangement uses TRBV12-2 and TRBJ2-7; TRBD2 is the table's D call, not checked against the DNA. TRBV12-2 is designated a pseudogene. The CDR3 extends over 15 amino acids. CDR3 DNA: TGTGCAAGTCGCTTATTCAAATACCTTGGGGGGGAGCAGTACTTC. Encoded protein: CASRLFKYLGGEQYF.

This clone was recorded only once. CDR3 bases: TGTGCCAGCAGCTTCCGGGAGCAAGAGACCCAGTACTTC. Protein product: CASSFREQETQYF. The chain is built from TRBV5-4 and TRBJ2-5; weak D call: TRBD2 (6 bases). Germline V gives CDR1 SGHNT, CDR2 YYREEE (reference sequence). V lost 2 bases and J lost 2, with 7 bases in between. The CDR3 extends over 13 amino acids.

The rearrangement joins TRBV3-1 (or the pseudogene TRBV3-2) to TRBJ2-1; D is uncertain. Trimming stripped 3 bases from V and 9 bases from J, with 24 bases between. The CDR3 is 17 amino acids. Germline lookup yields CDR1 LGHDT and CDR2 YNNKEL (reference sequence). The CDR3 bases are TGTGCCAGCAGCCAGGTGGCCGTCAGTGGCATCACAAGTGAGCAGTTCTTC. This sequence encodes CASSQVAVSGITSEQFF.

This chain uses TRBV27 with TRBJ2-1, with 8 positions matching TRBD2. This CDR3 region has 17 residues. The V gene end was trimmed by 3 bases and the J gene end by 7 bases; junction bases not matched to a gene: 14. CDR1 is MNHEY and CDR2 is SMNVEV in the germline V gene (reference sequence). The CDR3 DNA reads TGTGCCAGCAGTTTTCGGCGGGAGGAGAGAGATAGGAATGAGCAGTTCTTC. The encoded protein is CASSFRREERDRNEQFF.

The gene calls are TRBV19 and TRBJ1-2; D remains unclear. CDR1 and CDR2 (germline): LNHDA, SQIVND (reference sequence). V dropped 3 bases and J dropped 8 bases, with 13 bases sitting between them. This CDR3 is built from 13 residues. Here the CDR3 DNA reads TGTGCCAGTAGTATCCTCCCGGAGACCGGCTACACCTTC. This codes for CASSILPETGYTF.

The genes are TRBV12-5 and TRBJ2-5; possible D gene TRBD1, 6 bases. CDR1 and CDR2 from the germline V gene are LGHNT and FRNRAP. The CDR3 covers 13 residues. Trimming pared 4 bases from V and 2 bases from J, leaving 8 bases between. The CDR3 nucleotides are TGTGCTAGTGGTTGGACAGTACAAGAGACCCAGTACTTC. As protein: CASGWTVQETQYF.

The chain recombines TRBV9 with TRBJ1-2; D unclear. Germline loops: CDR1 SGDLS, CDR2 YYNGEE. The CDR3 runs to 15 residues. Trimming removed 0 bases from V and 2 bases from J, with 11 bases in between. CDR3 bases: TGTGCCAGCAGCGTAGAGGCATCGAGGAACTATGGCTACACCTTC. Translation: CASSVEASRNYGYTF.

Written as DNA, the CDR3 is TGCAGTGCTAGTTCGCAGGGTTGGGATGGCTACACCTTC. Protein sequence: CSASSQGWDGYTF. The J gene is TRBJ1-2, the V gene TRBV20-1; tentative D call: TRBD1 (5 bases). The germline V gene encodes CDR1 DFQATT and CDR2 SNEGSKA (reference sequence). The CDR3 has 13 amino acids. V was cut by 3 bases and J by 6 bases, with 14 bases left in between.

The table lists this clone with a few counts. The CDR3 DNA reads as TGTGCCAGTAGTATCGTTACTTACGGGAATGAGCAGTTCTTC. Translating it yields CASSIVTYGNEQFF. V usage is TRBV19 and J usage is TRBJ2-1, with no clear D. The CDR3 sequence is 14 residues long. From germline, CDR1 is LNHDA and CDR2 SQIVND (reference sequence). The ends were cut back, 3 bases at V and 7 bases at J, with 13 bases in the middle.

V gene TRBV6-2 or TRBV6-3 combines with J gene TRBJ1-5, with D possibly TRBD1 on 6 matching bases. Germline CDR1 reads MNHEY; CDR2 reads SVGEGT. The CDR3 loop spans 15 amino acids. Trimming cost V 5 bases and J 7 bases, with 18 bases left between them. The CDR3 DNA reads TGTGCCAGCAGTCAGGGGTTGAGTCCCCAGCAGCCCCAGCATTTT. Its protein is CASSQGLSPQQPQHF.

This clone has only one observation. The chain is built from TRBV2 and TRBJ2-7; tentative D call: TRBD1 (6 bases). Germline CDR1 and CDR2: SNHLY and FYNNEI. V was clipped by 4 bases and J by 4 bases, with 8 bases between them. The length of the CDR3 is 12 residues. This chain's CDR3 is CASSVRGYEQYF. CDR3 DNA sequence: TGTGCCAGCAGTGTCAGGGGTTACGAGCAGTACTTC.

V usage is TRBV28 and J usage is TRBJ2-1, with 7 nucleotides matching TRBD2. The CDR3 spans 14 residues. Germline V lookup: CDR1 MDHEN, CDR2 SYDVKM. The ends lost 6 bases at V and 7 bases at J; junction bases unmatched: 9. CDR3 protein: CASRVGGPRNEQFF. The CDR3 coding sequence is TGTGCCAGCAGAGTGGGAGGGCCTCGGAATGAGCAGTTCTTC.

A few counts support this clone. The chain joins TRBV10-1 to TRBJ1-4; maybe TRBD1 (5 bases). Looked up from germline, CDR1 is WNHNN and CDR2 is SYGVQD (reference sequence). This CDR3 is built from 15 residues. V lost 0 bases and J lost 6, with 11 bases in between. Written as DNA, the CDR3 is TGCGCCAGCAGTGAGTCTCGCGGGGCGGATGAAAAACTGTTTTTT. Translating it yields CASSESRGADEKLFF.

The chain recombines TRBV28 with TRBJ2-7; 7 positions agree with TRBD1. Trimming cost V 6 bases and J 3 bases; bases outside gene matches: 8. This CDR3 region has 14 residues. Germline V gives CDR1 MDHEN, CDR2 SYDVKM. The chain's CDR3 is CASSEPGTVYEQYF. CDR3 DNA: TGTGCCAGCAGCGAGCCAGGGACAGTCTACGAGCAGTACTTC.

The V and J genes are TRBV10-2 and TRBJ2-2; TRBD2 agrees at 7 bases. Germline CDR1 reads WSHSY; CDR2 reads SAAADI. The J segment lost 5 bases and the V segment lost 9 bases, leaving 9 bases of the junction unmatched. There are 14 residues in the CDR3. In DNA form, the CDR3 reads TGCGCCAGTCGGGTAGCGGGTGCTACCGGGGAGCTGTTTTTT. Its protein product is CASRVAGATGELFF.

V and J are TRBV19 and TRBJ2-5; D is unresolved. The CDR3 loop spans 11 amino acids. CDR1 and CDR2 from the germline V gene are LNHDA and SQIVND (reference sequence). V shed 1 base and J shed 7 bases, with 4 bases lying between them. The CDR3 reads CASSIGATQYF. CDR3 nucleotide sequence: TGTGCCAGTAGTATAGGGGCGACCCAGTACTTC.

CDR3 sequence (DNA): TGTGCCAGTAGTATAGGAAAAGAAACGGGAGCTTTCTTT. This codes for CASSIGKETGAFF. The gene calls are TRBV19 and TRBJ1-1; D uncertain. V was pared by 1 base and J by 10 bases, with 13 bases between. Germline loops: CDR1 LNHDA, CDR2 SQIVND (reference sequence). CDR3 size: 13 residues.

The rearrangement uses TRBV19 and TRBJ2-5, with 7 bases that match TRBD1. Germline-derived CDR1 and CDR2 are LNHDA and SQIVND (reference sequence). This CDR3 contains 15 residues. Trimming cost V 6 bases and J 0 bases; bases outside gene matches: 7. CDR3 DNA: TGTGCCAGTAGCCGGACAGGTAATGACCAAGAGACCCAGTACTTC. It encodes CASSRTGNDQETQYF.

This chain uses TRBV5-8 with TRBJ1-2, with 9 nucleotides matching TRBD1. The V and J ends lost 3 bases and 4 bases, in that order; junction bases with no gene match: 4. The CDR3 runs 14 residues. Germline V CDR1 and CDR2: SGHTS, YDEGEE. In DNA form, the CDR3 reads TGTGCCAGCAGCTCCTGGACAGGGGCCTATGGCTACACCTTC. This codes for CASSSWTGAYGYTF.

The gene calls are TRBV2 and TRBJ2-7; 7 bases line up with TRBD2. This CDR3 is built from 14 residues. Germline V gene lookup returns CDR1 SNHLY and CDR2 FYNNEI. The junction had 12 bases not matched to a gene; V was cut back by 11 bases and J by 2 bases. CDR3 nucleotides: TGTGCCGGCCACAAGCGGGATACCCCCTACGAGCAGTACTTC. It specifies CAGHKRDTPYEQYF.

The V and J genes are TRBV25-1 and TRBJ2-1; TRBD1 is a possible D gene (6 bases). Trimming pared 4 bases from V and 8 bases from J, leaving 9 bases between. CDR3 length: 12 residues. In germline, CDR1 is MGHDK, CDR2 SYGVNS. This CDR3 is CASSVQGYEQFF. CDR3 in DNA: TGTGCCAGCAGTGTCCAGGGGTATGAGCAGTTCTTC.

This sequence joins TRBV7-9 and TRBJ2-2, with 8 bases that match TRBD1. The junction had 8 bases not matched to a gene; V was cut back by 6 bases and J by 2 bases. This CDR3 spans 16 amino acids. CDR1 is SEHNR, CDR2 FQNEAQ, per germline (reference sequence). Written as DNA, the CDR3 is TGTGCCAGCAGAAAGAGGACAGGGCTCAACACCGGGGAGCTGTTTTTT. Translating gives CASRKRTGLNTGELFF.

This CDR3 reads CASCKGGSYEQYF. CDR3 in DNA: TGTGCCAGCTGTAAGGGCGGGAGCTACGAGCAGTACTTC. The chain is built from TRBV7-2 and TRBJ2-7, with 7 bases matching TRBD2. The CDR3 spans 13 residues. The germline V gene encodes CDR1 SGHTA and CDR2 FQGNSA. The V gene end was trimmed by 8 bases and the J gene end by 3 bases; junction bases not matched to a gene: 7.

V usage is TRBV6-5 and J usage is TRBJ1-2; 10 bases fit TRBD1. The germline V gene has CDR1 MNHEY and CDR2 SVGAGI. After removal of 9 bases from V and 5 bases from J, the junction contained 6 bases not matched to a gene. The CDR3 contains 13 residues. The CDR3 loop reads CASSGQGRYGYTF. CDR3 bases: TGTGCCAGTTCGGGACAGGGGAGGTATGGCTACACCTTC.

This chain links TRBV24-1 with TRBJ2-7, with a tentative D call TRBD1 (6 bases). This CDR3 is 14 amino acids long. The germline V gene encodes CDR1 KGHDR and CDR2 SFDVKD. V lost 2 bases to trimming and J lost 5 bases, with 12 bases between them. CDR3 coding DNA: TGTGCCACCAGTGATTCATGGGACAAGGACGAGCAGTACTTC. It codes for CATSDSWDKDEQYF.

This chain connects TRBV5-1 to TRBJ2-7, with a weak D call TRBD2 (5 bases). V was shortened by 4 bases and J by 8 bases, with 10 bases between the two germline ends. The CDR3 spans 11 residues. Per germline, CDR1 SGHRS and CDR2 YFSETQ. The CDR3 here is CASSPGEKQYF. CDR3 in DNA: TGCGCCAGCAGCCCCGGGGAGAAGCAGTACTTC.

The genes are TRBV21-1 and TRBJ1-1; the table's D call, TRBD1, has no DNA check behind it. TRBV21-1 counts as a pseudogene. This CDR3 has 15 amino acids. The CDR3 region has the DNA TGTGCCAGCAGAGACAGGGGGGCAGGCAAGACTGAAGCTTTCTTT. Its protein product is CASRDRGAGKTEAFF.

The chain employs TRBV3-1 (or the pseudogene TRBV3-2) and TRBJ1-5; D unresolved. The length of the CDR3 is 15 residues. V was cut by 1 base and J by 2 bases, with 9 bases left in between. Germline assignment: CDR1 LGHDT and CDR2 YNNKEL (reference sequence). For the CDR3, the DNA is TGTGCCAGCAGCCAAGGACCGGGTGGCAATCAGCCCCAGCATTTT. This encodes CASSQGPGGNQPQHF.